Presented here are 16 T cell receptor beta chains from one specimen sequenced in a study of T cell repertoires in cytomegalovirus infection. TCRdb reanalysed the reads using MiXCR and keeps one entry per CDR3 protein. This sample has approximately 550,000 distinct CDR3 sequences, with 15% to 20% found just once. The sample consisted of CD8+ T cells from PBMCs. These receptors came from a human donor in good health (CMV status not recorded). Some clones in this sample may be carry-over from other donors' samples.

This clonotype was seen only once. V and J are TRBV29-1 and TRBJ2-5; 7 bases align to TRBD2. With 7 bases clipped from V and 3 bases from J, the junction kept 14 bases outside the gene matches. CDR1 SQVTM and CDR2 ANQGSEA come from the germline V gene. The CDR3 loop spans 15 amino acids. CDR3 DNA sequence: TGCAGCGCCGACCGGGCGGGGGAGGGAAAAGAGACCCAGTACTTC. As protein: CSADRAGEGKETQYF.

This clonotype was recorded many times. The V call is TRBV3-1, the J call TRBJ2-7, with 8 bases identical to TRBD2. Trimming removed 5 bases from V and 3 bases from J; junction bases left unmatched: 6. The germline CDR1 and CDR2 sequences are LGHDT and YNNKEL (reference sequence). The CDR3 is 14 residues long. CDR3 DNA sequence: TGTGCCAGCAGCAACCTTCTAGCGGGCTACGAGCAGTACTTC. Translated, it gives CASSNLLAGYEQYF.

This clonotype came up a few times. V is TRBV4-1 and J is TRBJ2-7; 8 positions agree with TRBD1. Unmatched junction bases numbered 8, after V lost 1 base and J lost 3 bases. Germline CDR1 and CDR2: MGHRA and YSYEKL. This CDR3 is built from 16 residues. CDR3 coding DNA: TGCGCCAGCAGCCAAGGGAGGACAGGGCGAATCTACGAGCAGTACTTC. Its protein is CASSQGRTGRIYEQYF.

This clonotype occurred many times. V is TRBV5-5 and J is TRBJ2-5, with 7 bases aligning to TRBD2. The CDR3 spans 12 residues. V lost 4 bases and J lost 5; bases outside the gene matches: 2. Germline lookup yields CDR1 SGHKS and CDR2 YYEKEE (reference sequence). The CDR3 spells CASSGTKETQYF. Written as DNA, the CDR3 is TGTGCCAGCAGCGGGACTAAGGAGACCCAGTACTTC.

This chain connects TRBV7-8 to TRBJ2-1, with D possibly TRBD2 on 5 matching bases. Germline values: CDR1 SGHVS, CDR2 FQNEAQ. The CDR3 is 18 residues long. Between the trimmed V and J ends, which lost 3 bases and 5 bases, there was a span of 23 bases. The chain's CDR3 is CASSFAPSDVLGDNEQFF. The CDR3 DNA sequence: TGTGCCAGCAGCTTCGCCCCTTCGGACGTTCTCGGGGACAATGAGCAGTTCTTC.

The chain has TRBV9 and TRBJ1-3; D possibly corresponds to TRBD1 (6 bases). The CDR3 is 15 amino acids. CDR1 and CDR2 from the germline V gene are SGDLS and YYNGEE. V was pared by 3 bases and J by 4 bases, with 14 bases between. The CDR3 nucleotides read TGTGCCAGCAGCGCCGTGGGGGGCTCAGGAAACACCATATATTTT. Amino acid sequence: CASSAVGGSGNTIYF.

This clonotype was seen ten or more times. The gene calls are TRBV6-6 and TRBJ1-2; D uncertain. Per germline, CDR1 MNHNY and CDR2 SVGAGI (reference sequence). This CDR3 is built from 13 residues. Between the trimmed V and J ends, which lost 0 bases and 4 bases, there was a span of 6 bases. CDR3 residues: CASSYSAGYGYTF. For the CDR3, the DNA is TGTGCCAGCAGTTACTCAGCCGGCTATGGCTACACCTTC.

The V call is TRBV19, the J call TRBJ1-1; D perhaps matches TRBD1 (6 bases). Germline V lookup: CDR1 LNHDA, CDR2 SQIVND (reference sequence). The CDR3 runs to 17 residues. The V gene lost 3 bases and the J gene lost 1 base, with 18 bases spanning the gap. This chain's CDR3 is CASSINHRAGWNTEAFF. CDR3 DNA: TGTGCCAGTAGTATCAACCACAGGGCTGGATGGAACACTGAAGCTTTCTTT.

This chain joins TRBV5-1 and TRBJ2-3; weak D call: TRBD2 (5 bases). Germline V gene sequence: CDR1 SGHRS, CDR2 YFSETQ. Trimming took off 1 base at V and 5 bases at J, with 11 bases between the two ends. CDR3 length: 14 amino acids. The DNA for the CDR3 is TGCGCCAGCAGCTTGTCGGCGGGTGGAGATACGCAGTATTTT. Translation gives CASSLSAGGDTQYF.

A few counts support this clonotype. The chain is built from TRBV4-1 and TRBJ1-1; D possibly corresponds to TRBD1 (5 bases). CDR1 and CDR2 from the germline V gene are MGHRA and YSYEKL. The CDR3 runs 15 residues. The ends were cut back, 1 base at V and 1 base at J, with 10 bases in the middle. This CDR3 is CASSQVAGQNTEAFF. CDR3 DNA sequence: TGCGCCAGCAGCCAAGTTGCAGGGCAGAACACTGAAGCTTTCTTT.

The genes are TRBV6-5 and TRBJ2-2; 9 bases are shared with TRBD2. J gave up 3 bases and V 4 bases, and 3 bases lay outside the gene matches. CDR3 size: 15 residues. The germline gives CDR1 MNHEY, CDR2 SVGAGI. In DNA form, the CDR3 reads TGTGCCAGCAGTTCGACTAGCGGTTACACCGGGGAGCTGTTTTTT. This translates into CASSSTSGYTGELFF.

This clonotype was seen repeatedly, ten times or more. This chain uses TRBV28 with TRBJ2-1; D unclear. Germline assignment: CDR1 MDHEN and CDR2 SYDVKM. Trimming left V 6 bases short and J 0 bases short, with 15 bases between. The CDR3 has 16 amino acids. The CDR3 loop is CASSTPGESSYNEQFF. As DNA, the CDR3 is TGTGCCAGCAGCACCCCAGGCGAGAGCTCCTACAATGAGCAGTTCTTC.

V and J are TRBV3-1 and TRBJ1-4, with D perhaps TRBD1 (6 bases). V was clipped by 3 bases and J by 10 bases, with 33 bases between them. Germline assignment: CDR1 LGHDT and CDR2 YNNKEL (reference sequence). The CDR3 runs 20 residues. The CDR3 reads CASSQSTTIHTGSERGKLFF. The CDR3 DNA reads as TGTGCCAGCAGCCAGAGTACCACAATCCATACAGGGTCCGAGAGAGGAAAACTGTTTTTT.

This clonotype was counted at least ten times. The rearrangement links TRBV12-3 or TRBV12-4 to TRBJ2-2, with 7 nucleotides matching TRBD1. Trimming at V came to 7 bases and at J to 8 bases, leaving 4 bases not matched to a gene. The CDR3 sequence is 12 residues long. CDR3 sequence: CASNRGAGELFF. In DNA form, the CDR3 reads TGTGCCAGCAACAGGGGTGCGGGGGAGCTGTTTTTT.

This clonotype was seen more than once but under ten times. The CDR3 loop reads CSARDLGKTSGVNQETQYF. The CDR3 bases are TGCAGTGCTAGAGATCTAGGAAAGACTAGCGGGGTAAACCAAGAGACCCAGTACTTC. The rearrangement links TRBV20-1 to TRBJ2-5, with TRBD2 identical over 11 bases. The length of the CDR3 is 19 residues. The junction had 12 bases not matched to a gene; V was cut back by 0 bases and J by 0 bases. The germline V gene has CDR1 DFQATT and CDR2 SNEGSKA (reference sequence).

This clonotype was counted only a few times. The chain carries TRBV28 and TRBJ2-5, with TRBD2 as a possible D gene (5 bases). Germline V gene data show CDR1 as MDHEN and CDR2 as SYDVKM. This CDR3 is built from 14 residues. V was shortened by 6 bases and J by 0 bases, with 11 bases between the two germline ends. The CDR3 DNA sequence: TGTGCCAGCAGACCAGAGCGGTACCAAGAGACCCAGTACTTC. Translating gives CASRPERYQETQYF.